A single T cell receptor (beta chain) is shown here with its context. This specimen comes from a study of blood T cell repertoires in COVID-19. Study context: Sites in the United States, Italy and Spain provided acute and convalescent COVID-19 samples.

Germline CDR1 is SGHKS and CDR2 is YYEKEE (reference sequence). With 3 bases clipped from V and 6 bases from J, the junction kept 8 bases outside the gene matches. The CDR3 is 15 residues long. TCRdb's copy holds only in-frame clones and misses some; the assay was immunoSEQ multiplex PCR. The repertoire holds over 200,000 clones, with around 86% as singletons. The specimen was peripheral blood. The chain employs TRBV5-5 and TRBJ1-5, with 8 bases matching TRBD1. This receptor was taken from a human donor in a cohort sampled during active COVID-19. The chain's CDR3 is CASSSRQGIIQPQHF. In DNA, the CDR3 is TGTGCCAGCAGCTCCCGACAGGGGATAATTCAGCCCCAGCATTTT.